This is a list of T cell receptor beta chains from one sample in a study of human T cells and chemical hapten exposure. TCRdb redid the calling of the RACE reads with MiXCR, one entry per CDR3 protein. The sample contains around 110,000 distinct CDR3 sequences, 9% to 13% of which appear only once. The source was whole blood, collected in connection with sensitization to the hapten diphenylcyclopropenone (DPC). The receptors were gathered from a woman aged 50 to 60 with alopecia areata. Some clones in this sample may be carry-over from other donors' samples. The CDR3 runs from the conserved cysteine through the conserved F or W. A D gene is named only where the DNA matches it firmly. Clone size is not always given. Where it is, it says once, few, many or a class for expanded clones.

d_call	cdr3_length	v_call	clone_size	j_call	cdr3_nt	cdr3_aa
-	14	TRBV7-9	few	TRBJ2-5	TGTGCCAGCAGCTTCGGCCGGGGGCAAGAGACCCAGTACTTC	CASSFGRGQETQYF
-	14	TRBV29-1	-	TRBJ1-1	TGCAGCGTCAGGGGTGGAAAATGGAACACTGAAGCTTTCTTT	CSVRGGKWNTEAFF
TRBD1	19	TRBV11-2	many	TRBJ1-1	TGTGCCAGCAGCTTACTAAAGGGACAGGGGGCAGGTATCTACACTGAAGCTTTCTTT	CASSLLKGQGAGIYTEAFF
TRBD2	17	TRBV4-3	many	TRBJ2-1	TGCGCCAGCAGCCAAATTCCACTAGCGGGGGAATACAATGAGCAGTTCTTC	CASSQIPLAGEYNEQFF
-	15	TRBV28	few	TRBJ1-1	TGTGCCAGCAGTTTCTCACTAGGGGAGAACACTGAAGCTTTCTTT	CASSFSLGENTEAFF
TRBD1	14	TRBV6-6	few	TRBJ1-6	TGTGCCAGCACCCCGGGACAGATCAATTCACCCCTCCACTTT	CASTPGQINSPLHF
-	11	TRBV4-3	-	TRBJ2-1	TGCGCCAGCAGCCTCTCTCATGAGCAGTTCTTC	CASSLSHEQFF
TRBD1	14	TRBV28	few	TRBJ2-7	TGTGCCAGCAGAGGGACAGGGGGGAGGTACGAGCAGTACTTC	CASRGTGGRYEQYF
TRBD1	16	TRBV27	-	TRBJ1-1	TGTGCCAGCAGTTTAACCACAGGGGGACTAGTATCTGAAGCTTTCTTT	CASSLTTGGLVSEAFF
TRBD1	15	TRBV12-3/TRBV12-4	many	TRBJ1-2	TGTGCCAGCAGTGCCTGGACAGGGAGATTAGGAGGCTACACCTTC	CASSAWTGRLGGYTF
TRBD1	16	TRBV5-6	many	TRBJ1-1	TGTGCCAGCAGCTTGAGAGGCAGGGGGCCGAACACTGAAGCTTTCTTT	CASSLRGRGPNTEAFF
TRBD1	14	TRBV10-2	-	TRBJ2-2	TGCGCCAGCAGGTCGGGACAGGGGGCCGGGGAGCTGTTTTTT	CASRSGQGAGELFF
TRBD1	14	TRBV12-3/TRBV12-4	many	TRBJ1-1	TGTGCCAGCAGACACGACAGGGATGGCACTGAAGCTTTCTTT	CASRHDRDGTEAFF
-	14	TRBV7-9	many	TRBJ2-2	TGTGCCAGCAGCTTAGGGGGCGACACCGGGGAGCTGTTTTTT	CASSLGGDTGELFF
-	12	TRBV5-1	many	TRBJ2-2	TGCGCCAGCCTGGGGGTTGACGGGGAGCTGTTTTTT	CASLGVDGELFF
TRBD1	12	TRBV2	few	TRBJ2-5	TGTGCCAGCAAAGACAGGGGAGAGACCCAGTACTTC	CASKDRGETQYF
-	11	TRBV28	-	TRBJ2-7	TGTGCCAGCAGTTCTGGGGACGAGCAGTACTTC	CASSSGDEQYF
-	15	TRBV6-2/TRBV6-3	many	TRBJ1-1	TGTGCCAGCAGTGACCTGTCGGGTTGGGGATCTGAAGCTTTCTTT	CASSDLSGWGSEAFF
-	15	TRBV6-5	-	TRBJ2-5	TGTGCCAGCAGTTCCCCCGGAGAAGGGCTCGAGACCCAGTACTTC	CASSSPGEGLETQYF
-	16	TRBV6-6	many	TRBJ2-4	TGTGCCAGCAGAACAACAGGGGAGGGGGCCAAAAACATTCAGTACTTC	CASRTTGEGAKNIQYF
TRBD1	15	TRBV28	-	TRBJ1-1	TGTGCCAGCAGTTTGTCCGGGACAGGTAACACTGAAGCTTTCTTT	CASSLSGTGNTEAFF
-	14	TRBV11-2	many	TRBJ2-4	TGTGCCAGCAGCGCGGCGGTGGGGAAGAACATTCAGTACTTC	CASSAAVGKNIQYF
-	14	TRBV19	-	TRBJ1-5	TGTGCCAGTAGTATTGTCGACAGCGCGGGGTCCCAGCATTTT	CASSIVDSAGSQHF
TRBD2	16	TRBV10-2	many	TRBJ2-1	TGCGCCAGCAGTGAGCCGGGAGCGGGAGGATACAATGAGCAGTTCTTC	CASSEPGAGGYNEQFF
-	15	TRBV7-2	few	TRBJ1-1	TGTGCCAGCAGCTTAGTAGGGGAGAGGGACACTGAAGCTTTCTTT	CASSLVGERDTEAFF
TRBD1	17	TRBV5-1	few	TRBJ2-7	TGCGCCAGCAGCTTGGATCTGCCGGGACAGGGTGCCTACGAGCAGTACTTC	CASSLDLPGQGAYEQYF
TRBD1	14	TRBV12-3/TRBV12-4	many	TRBJ2-7	TGTGCCAGCAGTATATTTTCGGACAGGGACGAGCAGTACTTC	CASSIFSDRDEQYF
TRBD1	15	TRBV28	many	TRBJ1-2	TGTGCCAGTCAAGGGACAGGGGGCGATAATTATGGCTACACCTTC	CASQGTGGDNYGYTF
-	14	TRBV27	-	TRBJ1-6	TGTGCCAGCAGTTTGCTTGTTCCCGATTCACCCCTCCACTTT	CASSLLVPDSPLHF
-	15	TRBV5-5	many	TRBJ1-5	TGTGCCAGCAGTTTCGCCCTACAAAGCAATCAGCCCCAGCATTTT	CASSFALQSNQPQHF
-	14	TRBV6-1	many	TRBJ2-1	TGTGCCAGCACCGGACAAAGCTCCTACAATGAGCAGTTCTTC	CASTGQSSYNEQFF
-	15	TRBV7-4	few	TRBJ2-5	TGTGCCAGCAGCTTAGGGGCAGTCCCCCAAGAGACCCAGTACTTC	CASSLGAVPQETQYF
-	13	TRBV20-1	many	TRBJ2-4	TGCAGTGCTAGAGAATACCGCCGTGACATTCAGTACTTC	CSAREYRRDIQYF
-	13	TRBV7-2	-	TRBJ1-1	TGTGCCAGCAGCTTAATAGTGGACACTGAAGCTTTCTTT	CASSLIVDTEAFF
TRBD1	15	TRBV7-8	-	TRBJ2-4	TGTGCCAGCAGCGTTCAGGGACAGTCATGGAACATTCAGTACTTC	CASSVQGQSWNIQYF